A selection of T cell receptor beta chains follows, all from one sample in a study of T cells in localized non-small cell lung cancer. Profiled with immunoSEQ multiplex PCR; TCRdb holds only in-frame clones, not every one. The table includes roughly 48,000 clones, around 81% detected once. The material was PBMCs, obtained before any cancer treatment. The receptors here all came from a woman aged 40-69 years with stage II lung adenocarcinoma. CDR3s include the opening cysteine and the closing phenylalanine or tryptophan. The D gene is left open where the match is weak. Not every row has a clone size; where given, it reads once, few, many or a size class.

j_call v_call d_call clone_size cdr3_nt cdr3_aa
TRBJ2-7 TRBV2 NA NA TGTGCCAGCAGTGAAGCGCGGGTTGGTTACGAGCAGTACTTC CASSEARVGYEQYF
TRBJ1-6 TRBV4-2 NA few TGTGCCAGCAGCCACTCAAAGTGGAGAACCAGGGGCTCCTATAATTCACCCCTCCACTTT CASSHSKWRTRGSYNSPLHF
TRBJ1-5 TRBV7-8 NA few TGTGCCAGCAGCCGGGACGGGTTGAGACAGCCCCAGCATTTT CASSRDGLRQPQHF
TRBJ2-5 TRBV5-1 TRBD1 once TGCGCCAGCAGCCCCGGGCTACAGGGGCAAGAGACCCAGTACTTC CASSPGLQGQETQYF
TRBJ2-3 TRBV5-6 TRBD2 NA TGTGCCAGCAGCCTGACTAGCGGGGGGTCAGATACGCAGTATTTT CASSLTSGGSDTQYF
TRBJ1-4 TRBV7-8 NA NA TGTGCCAGCAGCTTATATACCGTCGATGACACCAATGCCTGGGGGGAAAAACTGTTTTTT CASSLYTVDDTNAWGEKLFF
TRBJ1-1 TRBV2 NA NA TGTGCCACCAAGAGGGCCCGCGAGGAGACTGAAGCTTTCTTT CATKRAREETEAFF
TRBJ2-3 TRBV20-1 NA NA TGCAGTGCCATCCCAAAAGATACGCAGTATTTT CSAIPKDTQYF
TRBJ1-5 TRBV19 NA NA TGTGCCAGTAGTATAGAGGATTTAAGCAATCAGCCCCAGCATTTT CASSIEDLSNQPQHF
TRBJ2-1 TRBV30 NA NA TGTGCCGTAACCTACTCCTACAATGAGCAGTTCTTC CAVTYSYNEQFF
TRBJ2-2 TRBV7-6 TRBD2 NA TGTGCCACCTCTAGGAGCGGGGGGAACACCGGGGAGCTGTTTTTT CATSRSGGNTGELFF
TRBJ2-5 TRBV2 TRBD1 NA TGTGCCAGCAGGACCGGGACAGGGAAGTGGGAGACCCAGTACTTC CASRTGTGKWETQYF
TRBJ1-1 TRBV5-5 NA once TGTGCCAGCAGCTTGGCCCCTCTCTCAGGGATACGCACTGAAGCTTTCTTT CASSLAPLSGIRTEAFF
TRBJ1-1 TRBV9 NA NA TGTGCCAGCAGCCCTACAGGGAATACTGAAGCTTTCTTT CASSPTGNTEAFF
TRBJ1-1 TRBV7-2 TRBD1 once TGTGCCAGCAGCTTAGGGGGGACAGTGAACACTGAAGCTTTCTTT CASSLGGTVNTEAFF
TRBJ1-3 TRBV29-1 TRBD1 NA TGCAGCGTTGAAGACAGGGGGCTGCACGCCAACACCATATATTTT CSVEDRGLHANTIYF
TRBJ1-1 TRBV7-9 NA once TGTGCCAGCAGCCCCGTGGGGGGGGGAAGGACTGAAGCTTTCTTT CASSPVGGGRTEAFF
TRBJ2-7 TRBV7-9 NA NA TGTGCCAGCAGCTTAGGTGGGACCACCTACGAGCAGTACTTC CASSLGGTTYEQYF
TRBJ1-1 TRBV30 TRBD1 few TGTGCCTGGGAACTAGGGGGCGCGGGCACTGAAGCTTTCTTT CAWELGGAGTEAFF
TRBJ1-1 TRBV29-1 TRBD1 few TGCAGCGTCTTGAAGGGACAGGGTACGGCTTTCTTT CSVLKGQGTAFF
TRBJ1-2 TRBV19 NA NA TGTGCCAGTAGTATTGGCATCGCCTATGGCTACACCTTC CASSIGIAYGYTF
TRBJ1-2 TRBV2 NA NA TGTGCCAGCAGTGAAGCGGAAGGACGACAGGCCTATGGCTACACCTTC CASSEAEGRQAYGYTF
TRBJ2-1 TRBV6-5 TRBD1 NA TGTGCCAGCAGTTACAGGACAGGGCAGTACAATGAGCAGTTCTTC CASSYRTGQYNEQFF
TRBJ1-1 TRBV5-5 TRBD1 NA TGTGCCAGCAGCTTGGGCGGGACAGTGAACACTGAAGCTTTCTTT CASSLGGTVNTEAFF
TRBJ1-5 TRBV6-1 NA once TGTGCCAGCAGTGACGTGGCTAATCAGCCCCAGCATTTT CASSDVANQPQHF
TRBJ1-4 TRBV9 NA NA TGTGCCAGCAGCGTAGGGCATGGGGGTGAAAAACTGTTTTTT CASSVGHGGEKLFF
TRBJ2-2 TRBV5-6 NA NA TGTGCCAGCAGCTTGACAGGGTACGGCACCGGGGAGCTGTTTTTT CASSLTGYGTGELFF
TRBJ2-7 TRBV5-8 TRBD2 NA TGTGCCAGCAGCCTAAGGGGACTATCTGCGGACGAGCAGTACTTC CASSLRGLSADEQYF
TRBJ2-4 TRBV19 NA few TGTGCCAGTAGTAGGGCCTGGACTGGCGAAAACATTCAGTACTTC CASSRAWTGENIQYF
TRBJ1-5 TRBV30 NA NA TGTGCCTGGAGTGAGGGGGTCCAGCCCCAGCATTTT CAWSEGVQPQHF
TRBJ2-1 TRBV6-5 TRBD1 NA TGTGCCAGCAGTCAGACAGGGGGCTCCTACAATGAGCAGTTCTTC CASSQTGGSYNEQFF
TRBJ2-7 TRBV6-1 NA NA TGTGCCAGCAGTGAAGCTGAGACCCGGGAGTACGAGCAGTACTTC CASSEAETREYEQYF
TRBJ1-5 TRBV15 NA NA TGTGCCACCAGCAATCAAGGCCCCCAAAGAGGGGGTCTGGATCAGCCCCAGCATTTT CATSNQGPQRGGLDQPQHF
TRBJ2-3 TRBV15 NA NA TGTGCCACCAGCAGCTTGGATCTCACAGATACGCAGTATTTT CATSSLDLTDTQYF
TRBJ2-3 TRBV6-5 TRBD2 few TGTGCCAGCAGTTACGAGCGCGGGGGGGTGTCAGATACGCAGTATTTT CASSYERGGVSDTQYF
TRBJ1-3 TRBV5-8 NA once TGTGCCAGCAGCTTGGGACAGTATACGGACACCATATATTTT CASSLGQYTDTIYF
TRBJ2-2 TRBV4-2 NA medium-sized TGTGCCAGCAGCCAAGATGGGGGAGAACCCGGGGAGCTGTTTTTT CASSQDGGEPGELFF
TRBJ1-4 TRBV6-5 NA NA TGTGCCAGCAGTTATACCGGGACTGGCGAAAAACTGTTTTTT CASSYTGTGEKLFF
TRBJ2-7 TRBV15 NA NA TGTGCCACCAGCAGAGATAGGGGACCCTACGAGCAGTACTTC CATSRDRGPYEQYF
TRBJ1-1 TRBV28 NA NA TGTGCCAGCAGTTCCCACTGGACTGAAGCTTTCTTT CASSSHWTEAFF
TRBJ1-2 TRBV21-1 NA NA TGTGCCAGCAGCAAAAAAGAAGTCGGGGGGTGCTATGGCTACACCTTC CASSKKEVGGCYGYTF
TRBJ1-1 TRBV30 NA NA TGTGCCTGTCTGAGGCAGGGAAACACTGAAGCTTTCTTT CACLRQGNTEAFF
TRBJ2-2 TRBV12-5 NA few TGTGCTAGTGGTTTGCTCACGATCGGGGAGCTGTTTTTT CASGLLTIGELFF
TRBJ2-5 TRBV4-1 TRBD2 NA TGCGCCAGCAGCCGACTAGCGGGGACCCAAGAGACCCAGTACTTC CASSRLAGTQETQYF
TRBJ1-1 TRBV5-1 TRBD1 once TGCGCCAGCAGCTTCGGACAGGGCACTGAAGCTTTCTTT CASSFGQGTEAFF
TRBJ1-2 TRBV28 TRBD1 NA TGTGCCAGCCTCCTGGGACAGGGGGGCTATGGCTACACCTTC CASLLGQGGYGYTF
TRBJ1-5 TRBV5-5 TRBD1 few TGTGCCAGCAGGACAGGGGGCGATGGGCCCCAGCATTTT CASRTGGDGPQHF
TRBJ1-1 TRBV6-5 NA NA TGTGCCAGCAGCGGGAAGACTGAAGCTTTCTTT CASSGKTEAFF
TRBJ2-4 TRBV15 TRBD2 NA TGTGCCACCAGCAGAGAGGGGCTAGCGGGCCACCACCTAGCCAAAAACATTCAGTACTTC CATSREGLAGHHLAKNIQYF
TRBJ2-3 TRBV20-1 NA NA TGCAGTGCTGACAATGAAGGTACGCAGTATTTT CSADNEGTQYF